The 24 T cell receptor beta chains below come from one sample, sequenced in a study of cytomegalovirus exposure and HLA in healthy donors. The PCR had 60 Vbeta and 13 Jbeta primers. The table came from immunoSEQ multiplex PCR; TCRdb's copy has only in-frame clones and leaves some out. Here the sample spans approximately 90,000 clones, about 77% being singletons. Sequenced sample: PBMCs. Receptors originate from a man in his forties in good health and CMV-seronegative.

The chain combines TRBV28 with TRBJ1-6; 10 nucleotides align to TRBD1. The CDR3 spans 15 residues. From germline, CDR1 is MDHEN and CDR2 SYDVKM. The V gene end was trimmed by 6 bases and the J gene end by 12 bases; junction bases not matched to a gene: 11. The CDR3 coding sequence is TGTGCCAGCAGCCATCCGGGACAGGGGATCCAACCCCTCCACTTT. Translated: CASSHPGQGIQPLHF.

The chain joins TRBV5-4 to TRBJ2-5; D perhaps matches TRBD1 (6 bases). CDR1 and CDR2 (germline): SGHNT, YYREEE (reference sequence). V gave up 0 bases and J gave up 11 bases, with 14 bases separating them. The CDR3 length is 13 residues. The CDR3 coding sequence is TGTGCCAGCAGCTTGGTGGGGGCCGTCCAGCAGTACTTC. Protein product: CASSLVGAVQQYF.

The chain employs TRBV4-2 and TRBJ2-5, with TRBD2 identical over 7 bases. V lost 4 bases, J lost 2 bases, and 4 bases stayed unmatched. This CDR3 has 14 residues. The V gene's germline CDR1 is LGHNA and CDR2 YNFKEQ. The CDR3 DNA reads as TGTGCCAGCAGCCCCGGGACTACACAAGAGACCCAGTACTTC. This sequence encodes CASSPGTTQETQYF.

The rearrangement joins TRBV2 to TRBJ2-1; D unresolved. Germline CDR1 reads SNHLY; CDR2 reads FYNNEI. V dropped 6 bases and J dropped 0 bases, with 12 bases sitting between them. This CDR3 has 15 residues. The CDR3 spells CASSPEPSSYNEQFF. CDR3 DNA sequence: TGTGCCAGCAGCCCGGAGCCTAGCTCCTACAATGAGCAGTTCTTC.

This clone was recorded once. This chain links TRBV4-1 with TRBJ2-1, with 7 nucleotides matching TRBD2. Losses at the gene ends were 1 base for V and 0 bases for J; bases not matched to a gene: 12. The CDR3 has 19 amino acids. Germline CDR1 is MGHRA and CDR2 is YSYEKL. This chain's CDR3 is CASSQVIAGETSSYNEQFF. The CDR3 nucleotides read TGCGCCAGCAGCCAAGTCATTGCGGGAGAAACGAGCTCCTACAATGAGCAGTTCTTC.

V and J are TRBV30 and TRBJ2-5, with D possibly TRBD2 on 5 matching bases. The CDR3 totals 12 residues. CDR1 and CDR2 (germline): GTSNPN, SVGIG (reference sequence). The germline V and J ends were trimmed by 3 bases and 4 bases, with 9 bases remaining between them. CDR3 residues: CAWRGTRETQYF. The CDR3 nucleotides read TGTGCCTGGAGGGGAACTAGAGAGACCCAGTACTTC.

The gene calls are TRBV29-1 and TRBJ2-5, with D perhaps matching TRBD1 (5 bases). There are 13 residues in the CDR3. With 7 bases removed from V and 5 bases from J, the gap between germline ends came to 17 bases. In germline, CDR1 is SQVTM, CDR2 ANQGSEA. The DNA for the CDR3 is TGCAGCGCGCCGGCGACAGCCAGGGAGACCCAGTACTTC. Its translation: CSAPATARETQYF.

This clone turned up a few times. The rearrangement joins TRBV10-3 to TRBJ2-5, with D possibly TRBD2 on 6 matching bases. V was shortened by 5 bases and J by 3 bases, with 16 bases between the two germline ends. Germline CDR1 is ENHRY and CDR2 is SYGVKD. CDR3 length equals 15 residues. Written as DNA, the CDR3 is TGTGCCATCAGTTTCGCCGGGACTGGAGAAGAGACCCAGTACTTC. This encodes CAISFAGTGEETQYF.

CDR3 region: CASRSGGEPQHF. The CDR3, as DNA: TGTGCCAGCAGAAGCGGGGGAGAGCCCCAGCATTTT. The V call is TRBV2, the J call TRBJ1-5; D possibly corresponds to TRBD1 (5 bases). CDR1 and CDR2 (germline): SNHLY, FYNNEI. V lost 6 bases and J 8 bases, leaving 11 bases between the germline ends. The CDR3 consists of 12 residues.

V gene TRBV6-5 combines with J gene TRBJ1-2; 11 positions match TRBD1. The CDR3 extends over 14 amino acids. Germline V gene sequence: CDR1 MNHEY, CDR2 SVGAGI. V lost 5 bases and J lost 2; bases outside the gene matches: 1. CDR3 sequence reads: CASSGTGGNYGYTF. Written as DNA, the CDR3 is TGTGCCAGCAGTGGGACAGGGGGAAACTATGGCTACACCTTC.

This clone was seen a few times. The chain joins TRBV7-8 to TRBJ2-5; 7 positions match TRBD2. Germline V CDR1 and CDR2: SGHVS, FQNEAQ. V dropped 4 bases and J dropped 5; count of bases not matched to a gene: 10. The CDR3 is 15 amino acids. CDR3 coding DNA: TGTGCCAGCAGCTCCCTGGGGGGAGGGTGGGAGACCCAGTACTTC. Translation gives CASSSLGGGWETQYF.

This chain uses TRBV28 with TRBJ1-5; the D gene is possibly TRBD1 (6 bases). CDR1 and CDR2 from the germline V gene are MDHEN and SYDVKM. Trimming left V 8 bases short and J 0 bases short, with 8 bases between. The CDR3 has 13 amino acids. CDR3 DNA: TGTGCCAGCCACAGGGATAGCAATCAGCCCCAGCATTTT. Translated: CASHRDSNQPQHF.

The V gene is TRBV5-1, the J gene TRBJ1-6, with D maybe TRBD1 (5 bases). There are 14 residues in the CDR3. Trimming removed 0 bases at V and 10 bases at J, with 11 bases between. Germline assignment: CDR1 SGHRS and CDR2 YFSETQ. The chain's CDR3 is CASSLGQFRSPLHF. In DNA, the CDR3 is TGCGCCAGCAGCTTGGGACAGTTCAGATCACCCCTCCACTTT.

This clone was observed a handful of times. The chain links TRBV28 to TRBJ1-5, with D possibly TRBD1 on 5 matching bases. With 6 bases removed from V and 2 bases from J, the gap between germline ends came to 14 bases. CDR1 and CDR2 (germline): MDHEN, SYDVKM. The CDR3 extends over 15 amino acids. The CDR3 DNA follows: TGTGCCAGCAGGGGCATGGGGCTGGGCAATCAGCCCCAGCATTTT. It is translated as CASRGMGLGNQPQHF. The whole variable domain, remainder taken from reference TRBV28 and TRBJ1-5, is DVKVTQSSRYLVKRTGEKVFLECVQDMDHENMFWYRQDPGLGLRLIYFSYDVKMKEKGDIPEGYSVSREKKERFSLILESASTNQTSMYLCASRGMGLGNQPQHFGDGTRLSIL.

In its sample, this clone was seen a few times. The chain uses TRBV5-6 and TRBJ2-1, with 13 nucleotides matching TRBD2. V shed 4 bases and J 8 bases; nucleotides not matched to a gene: 6. Germline CDR1 is SGHDT and CDR2 is YYEEEE. This CDR3 has 15 residues. Here the CDR3 DNA reads TGTGCCAGCAGCAGGGGGACTAGCGGGGAATATGAGCAGTTCTTC. Its translation: CASSRGTSGEYEQFF.

There are a few counts of this clone. The chain links TRBV28 to TRBJ2-5; D is possibly TRBD2 (5 bases). The CDR3 has 15 amino acids. Germline V gene lookup returns CDR1 MDHEN and CDR2 SYDVKM. Trimming left V 3 bases short and J 7 bases short, with 18 bases between. The DNA for the CDR3 is TGTGCCAGCAGTTTCCGGGCTAGCCCTGTCGGGACCCAGTACTTC. It encodes CASSFRASPVGTQYF.

In DNA, the CDR3 is TGTGCCGGACGACAGGGGGTCGGCACCGGGGAGCTGTTTTTT. Protein product: CAGRQGVGTGELFF. The V gene is TRBV19, the J gene TRBJ2-2, with TRBD1 matching 9 bases. Looked up from germline, CDR1 is LNHDA and CDR2 is SQIVND (reference sequence). The CDR3 runs to 14 residues. After removal of 11 bases from V and 4 bases from J, the junction contained 8 bases not matched to a gene.

The J gene is TRBJ1-3, the V gene TRBV25-1; 7 bases align to TRBD1. This CDR3 comprises 14 residues. The V and J ends lost 6 bases and 2 bases, in that order; junction bases with no gene match: 4. Germline loops: CDR1 MGHDK, CDR2 SYGVNS. This CDR3 is CASSVTGAGNTIYF. CDR3 sequence (DNA): TGTGCCAGCAGCGTTACAGGGGCTGGAAACACCATATATTTT.

The chain combines TRBV6-1 with TRBJ2-3; 13 bases match TRBD2. In germline, CDR1 is MNHNS, CDR2 SASEGT. The ends lost 10 bases at V and 2 bases at J; junction bases unmatched: 3. This CDR3 is built from 14 residues. CDR3 sequence reads: CATGLAGDTDTQYF. CDR3 coding DNA: TGTGCCACCGGACTAGCGGGAGACACAGATACGCAGTATTTT.

This chain uses TRBV11-2 with TRBJ1-5, with D uncertain. Trimming removed 5 bases from V and 5 bases from J, with 13 bases in between. CDR1 and CDR2 from the germline V gene are SGHAT and FQNNGV. This CDR3 has 14 amino acids. The CDR3 coding sequence is TGTGCCAGCAGCCAATCAGGAAAAGATCAGCCCCAGCATTTT. This gives the protein CASSQSGKDQPQHF.

The V and J genes are TRBV27 and TRBJ2-7; 7 bases agree with TRBD1. The CDR3 runs to 13 residues. The germline V gene encodes CDR1 MNHEY and CDR2 SMNVEV (reference sequence). The V segment lost 6 bases and the J segment 1 base; nucleotides outside the gene matches: 3. Written as DNA, the CDR3 is TGTGCCAGCAGAAGACAGGGTTCCTACGAGCAGTACTTC. Its translation is CASRRQGSYEQYF.

The genes are TRBV6-1 and TRBJ1-2; 8 nucleotides line up with TRBD1. V was clipped by 4 bases and J by 2 bases; unmatched bases: 9. There are 16 residues in the CDR3. Germline CDR1 is MNHNS and CDR2 is SASEGT. The CDR3 here is CASSVQGQGPNYGYTF. The CDR3 region has the DNA TGTGCCAGCAGTGTCCAAGGACAGGGCCCAAACTATGGCTACACCTTC.

The chain links TRBV6-5 to TRBJ2-7; tentatively, D is TRBD1 (6 bases). The V gene's germline CDR1 is MNHEY and CDR2 SVGAGI. This CDR3 has 15 amino acids. V was trimmed by 5 bases and J by 4 bases, leaving 18 bases between them. The CDR3: CASSKKDRSPYEQYF. The CDR3 region has the DNA TGTGCCAGCAGTAAGAAAGACAGGAGCCCTTACGAGCAGTACTTC.

The chain uses TRBV18 and TRBJ2-3; 12 bases are shared with TRBD1. Germline values: CDR1 KGHSH, CDR2 LQKENI. CDR3 length: 18 residues. V was clipped by 5 bases and J by 0 bases; unmatched bases: 9. CDR3: CASSIPGQGAESTDTQYF. The DNA of the CDR3 is TGTGCCAGCTCAATACCGGGACAGGGGGCTGAAAGCACAGATACGCAGTATTTT.